This T cell receptor (beta chain) originates from a study of tumour-infiltrating T cells in Burkitt lymphoma. About the research overall: All epidemiological Burkitt lymphoma subtypes were represented in the cohort. Repertoire clonality predicted overall and progression-free survival.

The repertoire was sequenced with immunoSEQ multiplex PCR; TCRdb's copy has only in-frame clones and lacks some. The data contain over a thousand clones, about an eighth of them seen just once; the ten biggest clones take up around 16%. Study-wide findings and caveats: Public clonotypes, several, appeared across numerous Burkitt lymphoma patients.

This clone has just a few counts. The antigen is not known. The sequenced material came from tumor tissue. The sequence derives from a human donor with Burkitt lymphoma.

The CDR3 loop reads CASSPWGGEFSTDTQYF. The CDR3 DNA is TGTGCCAGCAGCCCCTGGGGAGGGGAGTTTAGCACAGATACGCAGTATTTT. This chain connects TRBV9 to TRBJ2-3, with TRBD2 matching 7 bases. The CDR3 length is 17 residues. Unmatched junction bases numbered 11, after V lost 4 bases and J lost 0 bases. The germline gives CDR1 SGDLS, CDR2 YYNGEE.